The rows below give T cell receptor beta chains drawn from one sample of a study of control samples from healthy donors and cancer patients. Profiling relied on immunoSEQ multiplex PCR, and the TCRdb table lists in-frame clones only, not all of them. The sample carries approximately 100,000 clones, approximately 92% recorded once. The specimen sequenced was blood. The receptors here all came from a human donor in good health. The donor label of this sample is uncertain. Each CDR3 is given with its conserved first and last residue. A D gene is named only where the DNA matches it firmly. Rows may omit the clone size; those that give it use once, few, many or a size class.

TRBJ1-1 | NA | NA | TRBV29-1 | TGCAGCGTTGCAGAGATTCGGAACACTGAAGCTTTCTTT | CSVAEIRNTEAFF
TRBJ2-5 | TRBD2 | NA | TRBV9 | TGTGCCAGCAGCGTAACCGGCGCGGGGACTAGCGGGGGGGCGGAAGAGACCCAGTACTTC | CASSVTGAGTSGGAEETQYF
TRBJ2-3 | TRBD2 | NA | TRBV24-1 | TGTGCCACCAGTGAACTAAGCGGGGGGGGCCCAGATACGCAGTATTTT | CATSELSGGGPDTQYF
TRBJ2-2 | NA | NA | TRBV5-5 | TGTGCCAGCAGCCGGGGACAAGTGAGAGACACCGGGGAGCTGTTTTTT | CASSRGQVRDTGELFF
TRBJ2-5 | TRBD1 | NA | TRBV9 | TGTGCCAGCAGCAAAGGGGGCGGGCAACAAGAGACCCAGTACTTC | CASSKGGGQQETQYF
TRBJ2-6 | NA | NA | TRBV2 | TGTGCCAGCAGTGAAGCCCAGAGACTAAAAAGCTCTGGGGCCAACGTCCTGACTTTC | CASSEAQRLKSSGANVLTF
TRBJ1-2 | NA | NA | TRBV9 | TGTGCCAGCAGCGCGCACCTGTGGATCTCTGGCGGGAATGAATACTATGGCTACACCTTC | CASSAHLWISGGNEYYGYTF
TRBJ2-1 | TRBD2 | NA | TRBV14 | TGTGCCAGCAGCCAAGTTGCGGGGGTGGGTGAGCAGTTCTTC | CASSQVAGVGEQFF
TRBJ2-1 | NA | NA | TRBV10-3 | TGTGCCATCAAGGGTTACAATGAGCAGTTCTTC | CAIKGYNEQFF
TRBJ1-2 | NA | NA | TRBV27 | TGTGCCAGCAGTTTGACAATAAGTCAGGGCTACACCTTC | CASSLTISQGYTF
TRBJ2-3 | NA | NA | TRBV28 | TGTGCCAGCAGCCGGGCGGGGAGTACAGATACGCAGTATTTT | CASSRAGSTDTQYF
TRBJ1-2 | NA | NA | TRBV5-6 | TGTGCCTCCATCGACACCGCCCGGGACTCTAGGGGCTACACCTTC | CASIDTARDSRGYTF
TRBJ1-4 | NA | NA | TRBV7-9 | TGTGCCAGCAGCTTAGTAGGGATGACGGGAGCAACTAATGAAAAACTGTTTTTT | CASSLVGMTGATNEKLFF
TRBJ2-5 | TRBD2 | once | TRBV9 | TGTGCCAGCAGCCGGTCGGGGGGTCGGGAGACCCAGTACTTC | CASSRSGGRETQYF
TRBJ2-2 | NA | NA | TRBV19 | TGTGCCAGTAAGGTTGGAGGATCGGGCGGGGAGCTGTTTTTT | CASKVGGSGGELFF
TRBJ1-5 | TRBD1 | NA | TRBV28 | TGTGCCAGCAGTTTAATCGGGACAGGGAAGCATTTT | CASSLIGTGKHF
TRBJ1-1 | NA | NA | TRBV5-1 | TGCGCCAGCAGGGAGGGGCCCCAGAACACTGAAGCTTTCTTT | CASREGPQNTEAFF
TRBJ1-1 | NA | NA | TRBV4-1 | TGCGCCAGCAGCCAAGATTTGAGAGTAGCTTTCTTT | CASSQDLRVAFF
TRBJ2-1 | TRBD1 | NA | TRBV2 | TGTGCCAGCAGCTTGACAGGGGGCATCAGCAATGAGCAGTTCTTC | CASSLTGGISNEQFF
TRBJ2-1 | NA | NA | TRBV7-3 | TGTGCCAGCAGCTTAACCGCAGTCAATGAGCAGTTCTTC | CASSLTAVNEQFF
TRBJ2-1 | NA | NA | TRBV4-2 | TGTGCCAGCAGCCAAGATGGACTGAGCTCCTACAATGAGCAGTTCTTC | CASSQDGLSSYNEQFF
TRBJ1-2 | NA | NA | TRBV29-1 | TGCAGCGTTGAAGGGGGGGACTATGGCTACACCTTC | CSVEGGDYGYTF
TRBJ1-2 | NA | NA | TRBV9 | TGTGCCAGCAGCGTAGAGGGAGGGGGCTACACCTTC | CASSVEGGGYTF
TRBJ1-6 | TRBD1 | NA | TRBV15 | TGTGCCACCAGCAATGACAGGGGGCGAAACTATAATTCACCCCTCCACTTT | CATSNDRGRNYNSPLHF
TRBJ1-1 | NA | NA | TRBV4-2 | TGTGCCAGCAGCGGGGACCGATCTGAAGCTTTCTTT | CASSGDRSEAFF
TRBJ1-1 | NA | NA | TRBV28 | TGTGCCACCCAGCCGGGGGGTAGGAACACTGAAGCTTTCTTT | CATQPGGRNTEAFF
TRBJ2-5 | NA | NA | TRBV19 | TGTGCCAGTAGTATAGGTCGAGGGTACCAAGAGACCCAGTACTTC | CASSIGRGYQETQYF
TRBJ1-2 | NA | NA | TRBV14 | TGTGCCAGCAGCCAAGCACAGGGTAACTATGGCTACACCTTC | CASSQAQGNYGYTF
TRBJ1-6 | TRBD1 | NA | TRBV5-6 | TGTGCCAGCAGCCCAGGACAGGCTTATTCACCCCTCCACTTT | CASSPGQAYSPLHF
TRBJ1-5 | NA | NA | TRBV30 | TGTGCCTGGAGTAAGGGAGGGGGCAATCAGCCCCAGCATTTT | CAWSKGGGNQPQHF
TRBJ2-1 | NA | NA | TRBV11-3 | TGTGCCAGCTCTTGGGGGGCCTCGAATGAGCAGTTCTTC | CASSWGASNEQFF
TRBJ1-1 | NA | NA | TRBV15 | TGTGCCACCAGCAGAGCAGGGCTCACTGAAGCTTTCTTT | CATSRAGLTEAFF
TRBJ2-7 | NA | NA | TRBV29-1 | TGCAGCGTTGAAGGGGACTCGAGCAGTGCAGGAATCTCCTACGAGCAGTACTTC | CSVEGDSSSAGISYEQYF
TRBJ1-1 | TRBD1 | few | TRBV19 | TGTGCCAGTAGTACGGACAGGTGGAACACTGAAGCTTTCTTT | CASSTDRWNTEAFF
TRBJ2-1 | TRBD2 | NA | TRBV3-1/TRBV3-2 | TGTGCCAGCAGCCAAGGGTCCGGGGGGAACTCCTACAATGAGCAGTTCTTC | CASSQGSGGNSYNEQFF
TRBJ2-1 | TRBD1 | NA | TRBV19 | TGTGCCACCAGACAGGGAAAACGCAATGAGCAGTTCTTC | CATRQGKRNEQFF
TRBJ2-7 | NA | few | TRBV30 | TGTGCCTGGAGTGCTCAGGAGGCCCAATACTTC | CAWSAQEAQYF
TRBJ2-7 | NA | NA | TRBV5-1 | TGCGCCAGCAGCTTGGAGGTTAGCGGCTACGAGCAGTACTTC | CASSLEVSGYEQYF
TRBJ2-1 | TRBD2 | NA | TRBV7-2 | TGTGCCAGCAGCTTCACTAGCGGGGCGTACAATGAGCAGTTCTTC | CASSFTSGAYNEQFF
TRBJ2-5 | NA | NA | TRBV6-2/TRBV6-3 | TGTGCCAGCAGTTACTCGAGAAGTTCTAGCCCCAAGACCCAGTACTTC | CASSYSRSSSPKTQYF
TRBJ2-1 | NA | once | TRBV5-1 | TGCGCCAGCAGCTTGGTGGCAGGGGTTACCTACAATGAGCAGTTCTTC | CASSLVAGVTYNEQFF
TRBJ2-1 | NA | NA | TRBV3-1/TRBV3-2 | TGTGCCAGCAGCCAAGAAGTCCTCAATGAGCAGTTCTTC | CASSQEVLNEQFF
TRBJ1-3 | NA | NA | TRBV23-1 | TGCGCCAGCAGTCCCCTTCGGACAGTCAAGATCTCTGGAAACACCATATATTTT | CASSPLRTVKISGNTIYF
TRBJ1-5 | NA | once | TRBV2 | TGTGCCAGCAGAGAGGGCCGTAACCTGACCCCACAGCCCCAGCATTTT | CASREGRNLTPQPQHF
TRBJ1-2 | NA | NA | TRBV4-3 | TGCGCCAGCAGCCAAGAACCGGACAACTATGGCTACACCTTC | CASSQEPDNYGYTF
TRBJ2-1 | NA | NA | TRBV4-2 | TGTGCCAGCAGCCAAGAACACCGGAATGAGCAGTTCTTC | CASSQEHRNEQFF
TRBJ1-2 | NA | NA | TRBV2 | TGTGCCAGCTTGTACAGAAGTAGCAACTATGGCTACACCTTC | CASLYRSSNYGYTF
TRBJ1-2 | NA | NA | TRBV12-3/TRBV12-4 | TGTGCCAGCAGCCAGATGGGGAACGGCTACACCTTC | CASSQMGNGYTF